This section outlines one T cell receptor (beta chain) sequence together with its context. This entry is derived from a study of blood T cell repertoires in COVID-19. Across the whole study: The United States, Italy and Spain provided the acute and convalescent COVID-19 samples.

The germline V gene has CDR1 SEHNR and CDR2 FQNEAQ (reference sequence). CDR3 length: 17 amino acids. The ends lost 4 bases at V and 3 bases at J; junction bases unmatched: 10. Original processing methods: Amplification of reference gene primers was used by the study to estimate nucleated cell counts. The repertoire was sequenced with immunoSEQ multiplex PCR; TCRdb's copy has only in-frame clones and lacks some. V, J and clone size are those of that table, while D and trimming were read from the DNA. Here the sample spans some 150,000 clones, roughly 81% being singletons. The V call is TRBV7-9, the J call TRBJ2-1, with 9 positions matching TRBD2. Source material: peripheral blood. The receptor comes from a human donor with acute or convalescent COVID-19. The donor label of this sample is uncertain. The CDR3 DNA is TGTGCCAGCAGCTGGAGTGGTCTAGCGGGAAACTACAATGAGCAGTTCTTC. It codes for CASSWSGLAGNYNEQFF.